A single sample is the source of the 8 T cell receptor beta chains below, sequenced in a study of Ad26.COV2.S vaccination and SARS-CoV-2 variants. Clones were sequenced by immunoSEQ multiplex PCR, and TCRdb holds only the in-frame ones, with some missing. The sample consists of some 180,000 clones, roughly nine tenths of them appearing once. Material: peripheral blood, obtained after recovery from COVID-19. The receptors derive from a human donor who had recovered from COVID-19.

The gene calls are TRBV9 and TRBJ2-3, with TRBD2 matching over 8 bases. The CDR3 is 15 residues long. Germline-derived CDR1 and CDR2 are SGDLS and YYNGEE. With 1 base clipped from V and 3 bases from J, the junction kept 4 bases outside the gene matches. The CDR3 DNA reads TGTGCCAGCAGCGTAACTAGCGGTGTTACAGATACGCAGTATTTT. Its translation: CASSVTSGVTDTQYF.

The chain carries TRBV6-1 and TRBJ1-5; D gene uncertain. Trimming cost V 2 bases and J 6 bases, with 11 bases left between them. CDR1 and CDR2 from the germline V gene are MNHNS and SASEGT. The CDR3 is 14 residues long. The CDR3 region has the DNA TGTGCCAGCAGTGAAAGCTGGGATCGTCAGCCCCAGCATTTT. Its translation is CASSESWDRQPQHF.

The chain combines TRBV5-1 with TRBJ2-3, with D maybe TRBD1 (6 bases). Trimming took 0 bases from V and 0 from J, leaving 8 bases between them. The CDR3 contains 15 residues. Per germline, CDR1 SGHRS and CDR2 YFSETQ. CDR3 DNA: TGCGCCAGCAGCTTGGCCCAGGGGAGCACAGATACGCAGTATTTT. Its translation is CASSLAQGSTDTQYF.

CDR3 loop: CASSPGSGGARETQYF. In DNA, the CDR3 is TGTGCCAGCAGCCCAGGGAGCGGGGGGGCCCGGGAGACCCAGTACTTC. The genes are TRBV4-2 and TRBJ2-5; 10 nucleotides line up with TRBD2. Trimming at V came to 4 bases and at J to 5 bases, leaving 10 bases not matched to a gene. The germline V gene encodes CDR1 LGHNA and CDR2 YNFKEQ. This CDR3 region has 16 residues.

The chain employs TRBV5-1 and TRBJ2-7, with 10 bases that match TRBD2. The CDR3 runs 15 residues. Germline values: CDR1 SGHRS, CDR2 YFSETQ. The trim removed 0 bases at V and 3 bases at J, leaving 3 bases unmatched. CDR3 DNA: TGCGCCAGCAGCTTGGAACTAGCGGGGAGCTACGAGCAGTACTTC. Amino acid sequence: CASSLELAGSYEQYF. Drawing the rest from reference TRBV5-1 and TRBJ2-7, the complete variable domain is KAGVTQTPRYLIKTRGQQVTLSCSPISGHRSVSWYQQTPGQGLQFLFEYFSETQRNKGNFPGRFSGRQFSNSRSEMNVSTLELGDSALYLCASSLELAGSYEQYFGPGTRLTVT.

The chain carries TRBV6-2 or TRBV6-3 and TRBJ2-3; 8 positions agree with TRBD2. Per germline, CDR1 MNHEY and CDR2 SVGEGT. The CDR3 spans 16 residues. The V and J ends lost 0 bases and 2 bases, in that order; junction bases with no gene match: 4. In DNA, the CDR3 is TGTGCCAGCAGTTACTCCGTAGCGGGATTCACAGATACGCAGTATTTT. It codes for CASSYSVAGFTDTQYF.

The chain is built from TRBV11-2 and TRBJ2-2; D gene uncertain. There are 15 residues in the CDR3. Germline V lookup: CDR1 SGHAT, CDR2 FQNNGV. V gave up 2 bases and J gave up 5 bases, with 12 bases separating them. CDR3: CASSLTDFGTGELFF. CDR3 coding DNA: TGTGCCAGCAGCTTAACCGATTTCGGAACCGGGGAGCTGTTTTTT.

The V gene is TRBV25-1, the J gene TRBJ2-3; no definite D call. The CDR3 has 16 residues. The V gene lost 2 bases and the J gene lost 0 bases, with 12 bases spanning the gap. The germline gives CDR1 MGHDK, CDR2 SYGVNS. The CDR3 reads CASSEAGRPSTDTQYF. The CDR3 DNA is TGTGCCAGCAGTGAAGCCGGCAGACCTAGCACAGATACGCAGTATTTT.